Listed below are T cell receptor beta chains from one sample, sequenced in a study of T cell changes during pregnancy in multiple sclerosis. Assay used: immunoSEQ multiplex PCR; TCRdb lists only in-frame clones, some missing. The sample consists of 75,000 to 95,000 clones, approximately 90% of them appearing once. The source material was peripheral blood, sampled in the first trimester of pregnancy. These receptors were taken from a female donor in good health, enrolled as a control in a pregnancy study. Both conserved end residues are part of each CDR3. D genes are given only for firm matches. Clone size is stated in some rows and not others, as once, few, many or a class when expanded.

V	D	size	J	CDR3	DNA
TRBV7-2	-	-	TRBJ2-2	CASSLSFSNTGELFF	TGTGCCAGCAGCTTATCTTTTTCGAACACCGGGGAGCTGTTTTTT
TRBV30	-	once	TRBJ2-1	CAWSVLGGWNEQFF	TGTGCCTGGAGTGTACTTGGCGGATGGAATGAGCAGTTCTTC
TRBV15	-	once	TRBJ1-2	CATSRGSSSYGYTF	TGTGCCACCAGCAGAGGTTCTTCCAGCTATGGCTACACCTTC
TRBV27	TRBD2	-	TRBJ2-3	CASSLGRASGGPVTIQKDTQYF	TGTGCCAGCAGTTTAGGAAGGGCTAGCGGGGGCCCAGTGACGATTCAAAAAGATACGCAGTATTTT
TRBV21-1	-	-	TRBJ2-5	CASSNIAGGPKETQYF	TGTGCCAGCAGCAACATAGCGGGGGGCCCAAAAGAGACCCAGTACTTC
TRBV28	TRBD2	-	TRBJ2-4	CASSSGGAVKNIQYF	TGTGCCAGCTCTTCGGGGGGGGCAGTCAAAAACATTCAGTACTTC
TRBV6-6	-	-	TRBJ1-6	CASSTDSTYNSPLHF	TGTGCCAGCAGTACGGACAGCACCTATAATTCACCCCTCCACTTT
TRBV9	-	-	TRBJ1-2	CASSVMTGPYGYTF	TGTGCCAGCAGCGTAATGACAGGACCCTATGGCTACACCTTC
TRBV6-1	-	-	TRBJ1-5	CASSEPRVGNQPQHF	TGTGCCAGCAGTGAACCCAGGGTCGGCAATCAGCCCCAGCATTTT
TRBV6-6	TRBD1	-	TRBJ1-1	CASSYLGTEKAFF	TGTGCCAGCAGTTATCTTGGGACAGAGAAAGCTTTCTTT
TRBV7-3	-	-	TRBJ1-1	CASSFRQEGEAFF	TGTGCCAGCAGCTTTAGACAGGAAGGTGAAGCTTTCTTT
TRBV5-1	-	-	TRBJ2-3	CASSLSPTGNTDTQYF	TGCGCCAGCAGCTTGTCTCCAACAGGGAACACAGATACGCAGTATTTT
TRBV2	TRBD1	-	TRBJ2-2	CASSDFFSGGELHAELFF	TGTGCCAGCAGTGACTTTTTCTCAGGGGGCGAACTGCATGCGGAGCTGTTTTTT
TRBV5-1	-	-	TRBJ2-3	CASSLSPGSDTQYF	TGCGCCAGCAGCTTGAGCCCGGGGTCAGATACGCAGTATTTT
TRBV7-2	-	-	TRBJ1-1	CASSFSGGWLAF	TGTGCCAGCAGCTTTTCCGGGGGGTGGCTAGCTTTT
TRBV29-1	TRBD2	-	TRBJ2-3	CSVEDGTRLTDTQYF	TGCAGCGTTGAAGATGGGACTAGGCTCACAGATACGCAGTATTTT
TRBV5-1	TRBD2	once	TRBJ2-5	CASSFGRETQYF	TGCGCCAGCAGCTTCGGGAGGGAGACCCAGTACTTC
TRBV7-6	-	-	TRBJ2-2	CASSADINGELFF	TGTGCCAGCAGCGCAGACATTAACGGGGAGCTGTTTTTT
TRBV4-2	-	-	TRBJ1-1	CASSQEEGTVDTEAFF	TGTGCCAGCAGCCAAGAAGAGGGTACGGTGGACACTGAAGCTTTCTTT
TRBV5-4	-	-	TRBJ1-2	CASSQSGADYGYTF	TGTGCCAGCAGCCAAAGCGGGGCTGACTATGGCTACACCTTC
TRBV7-2	TRBD1	once	TRBJ2-7	CASSFPDRVALYEQYF	TGTGCCAGCAGCTTCCCAGACAGGGTAGCCCTCTACGAGCAGTACTTC
TRBV16	TRBD2	-	TRBJ2-1	CASSRAGTSNNEQFF	TGTGCCAGCAGCCGCGCCGGGACTAGCAACAATGAGCAGTTCTTC
TRBV11-3	-	once	TRBJ2-3	CASSFRGNTDTQYF	TGTGCCAGCAGCTTCAGGGGAAACACAGATACGCAGTATTTT
TRBV5-1	-	-	TRBJ1-1	CASSGTGTSMNTEAFF	TGCGCCAGCAGCGGCACTGGGACATCCATGAACACTGAAGCTTTCTTT
TRBV18	TRBD1	-	TRBJ1-3	CASSPRDSGNTIYF	TGTGCCAGCTCACCGCGGGACAGCGGAAACACCATATATTTT
TRBV13	-	-	TRBJ1-6	CASSLDAGTPNSPLHF	TGTGCCAGCAGCTTAGACGCTGGGACACCCAATTCACCCCTCCACTTT
TRBV9	TRBD2	-	TRBJ2-3	CASSVGLAGGSTDTQYF	TGTGCCAGCAGCGTAGGGCTAGCGGGGGGGAGCACAGATACGCAGTATTTT
TRBV10-3	TRBD1	-	TRBJ1-6	CAISSGTGEGNSPLHF	TGTGCCATCAGTTCCGGGACAGGGGAAGGGAATTCACCCCTCCACTTT
TRBV19	-	-	TRBJ1-3	CASSRGMPGNTIYF	TGTGCCAGTAGTAGAGGGATGCCTGGAAACACCATATATTTT
TRBV5-4	TRBD1	-	TRBJ2-3	CASSLQGADTQYF	TGTGCCAGCAGCTTGCAGGGGGCGGATACGCAGTATTTT
TRBV4-2	TRBD2	-	TRBJ2-1	CASSQAAGGLSSYNEQFF	TGTGCCAGCAGCCAAGCAGCGGGGGGGCTCAGCTCCTACAATGAGCAGTTCTTC
TRBV4-3	TRBD2	-	TRBJ2-1	CASSPLLWGGNEQFF	TGCGCCAGCAGCCCTCTTTTGTGGGGGGGGAATGAGCAGTTCTTC
TRBV29-1	-	-	TRBJ2-7	CSVGSAVEQYF	TGCAGCGTTGGGTCCGCAGTCGAGCAGTACTTC
TRBV5-1	-	-	TRBJ2-7	CASSLWQGGREQYF	TGCGCCAGCAGCTTGTGGCAGGGTGGCCGGGAGCAGTACTTC
TRBV19	-	-	TRBJ1-2	CASSMTETYGYTF	TGTGCCAGTAGTATGACAGAAACTTATGGCTACACCTTC
TRBV19	-	few	TRBJ1-5	CASIRGAGASNQPQHF	TGTGCCAGTATCCGTGGGGCAGGGGCGTCCAATCAGCCCCAGCATTTT
TRBV19	-	-	TRBJ1-3	CASTFGGTGNTIYF	TGTGCCAGTACCTTCGGGGGGACTGGAAACACCATATATTTT
TRBV6-5	TRBD1	once	TRBJ1-5	CASSSDREASNQPQHF	TGTGCCAGCAGTTCAGACAGGGAGGCTTCCAATCAGCCCCAGCATTTT
TRBV6-5	TRBD1	-	TRBJ1-2	CASMGQGYGYTF	TGTGCCAGCATGGGACAGGGCTATGGCTACACCTTC
TRBV13	TRBD1	-	TRBJ1-1	CASSLGGQGPEAFF	TGTGCCAGCAGCTTAGGGGGACAGGGGCCTGAAGCTTTCTTT
TRBV6-1	TRBD2	-	TRBJ2-1	CASSETRLAGTYNEQFF	TGTGCCAGCAGTGAAACAAGACTAGCGGGGACGTACAATGAGCAGTTCTTC
TRBV7-6	TRBD2	-	TRBJ2-5	CASSFGTSGGVQETQYF	TGTGCCAGCAGCTTCGGGACTAGCGGGGGGGTCCAAGAGACCCAGTACTTC
TRBV29-1	TRBD1	-	TRBJ1-2	CSADRGPGYTF	TGCAGCGCGGACAGGGGGCCTGGCTACACCTTC